A selection of T cell receptor beta chains follows, all from one sample in a study of blood T cell repertoires in COVID-19. Here immunoSEQ multiplex PCR was the method, and the copy in TCRdb shows in-frame clones only, minus some. This table holds 130,000 to 150,000 clones, about 90% found once. The sequencing sample was made of peripheral blood. Every receptor here comes from a man in his fifties with active or convalescent COVID-19. The CDR3 runs from the conserved cysteine through the conserved F or W. D genes are given only for firm matches. Size is stated for part of the rows, as once, few or many counts, or as a class when the clone is expanded.

CDR3nt: TGTGCCGTCGTTTTCAGGGGTGAAGCTTTCTTT
CDR3aa: CAVVFRGEAFF
len: 11
v_gene: TRBV19
d_gene: -
abundance: -
j_gene: TRBJ1-1

CDR3nt: TGTGCCAGCAGTGACGCGCACAATGAGCAGTTCTTC
CDR3aa: CASSDAHNEQFF
len: 12
v_gene: TRBV6-4
d_gene: -
abundance: -
j_gene: TRBJ2-1

CDR3nt: TGCAGCGTTGTGGAGGACAGGGTGTTTAACATTCAGTACTTC
CDR3aa: CSVVEDRVFNIQYF
len: 14
v_gene: TRBV29-1
d_gene: TRBD1
abundance: -
j_gene: TRBJ2-4

CDR3nt: TGTGCCAGCAGCGTAGGACACGTTAGAGCTAACTATGGCTACACCTTC
CDR3aa: CASSVGHVRANYGYTF
len: 16
v_gene: TRBV9
d_gene: -
abundance: -
j_gene: TRBJ1-2

CDR3nt: TGCAGCGTTGAAGGGGGACAGGGCCTTTTCGAGCAGTACTTC
CDR3aa: CSVEGGQGLFEQYF
len: 14
v_gene: TRBV29-1
d_gene: TRBD1
abundance: -
j_gene: TRBJ2-7

CDR3nt: TGCAGTGCTAGTGCTTCCCGGGACTACCAACGGGATACGCAGTATTTT
CDR3aa: CSASASRDYQRDTQYF
len: 16
v_gene: TRBV20-1
d_gene: TRBD2
abundance: -
j_gene: TRBJ2-3

CDR3nt: TGTGCCAGCGTACCGCGGGGATACAATGAGCAGTTCTTC
CDR3aa: CASVPRGYNEQFF
len: 13
v_gene: TRBV2
d_gene: -
abundance: -
j_gene: TRBJ2-1

CDR3nt: TGTGCCAGCAGCCAGGAGGTTCTGAAAACAGGGGGCGAGGGCATTCAGTACTTC
CDR3aa: CASSQEVLKTGGEGIQYF
len: 18
v_gene: TRBV3-1/TRBV3-2
d_gene: TRBD1
abundance: once
j_gene: TRBJ2-4

CDR3nt: TGTGCCAGCAGCCTCCGGGTCTCGAACACCGGGGAGCTGTTTTTT
CDR3aa: CASSLRVSNTGELFF
len: 15
v_gene: TRBV2
d_gene: -
abundance: once
j_gene: TRBJ2-2

CDR3nt: TGCGCCAGCAGCTTGGGATCGGAAGAGACCCAGTACTTC
CDR3aa: CASSLGSEETQYF
len: 13
v_gene: TRBV5-1
d_gene: -
abundance: -
j_gene: TRBJ2-5

CDR3nt: TGTGCCAGCAGCGGACAGGGGATGACCTACACTGAAGCTTTCTTT
CDR3aa: CASSGQGMTYTEAFF
len: 15
v_gene: TRBV2
d_gene: TRBD1
abundance: few
j_gene: TRBJ1-1

CDR3nt: TGTGCCAGCAGCCCCGGGACAGCATATGGCTACACCTTC
CDR3aa: CASSPGTAYGYTF
len: 13
v_gene: TRBV7-9
d_gene: TRBD1
abundance: -
j_gene: TRBJ1-2

CDR3nt: TGTGCCAGCAGTTTATCTCGGAACACTGAAGCTTTCTTT
CDR3aa: CASSLSRNTEAFF
len: 13
v_gene: TRBV28
d_gene: -
abundance: -
j_gene: TRBJ1-1

CDR3nt: TGCGCCAGCAGCCAAGAAACAGGGGGTTACAATGAGCAGTTCTTC
CDR3aa: CASSQETGGYNEQFF
len: 15
v_gene: TRBV4-1
d_gene: TRBD1
abundance: -
j_gene: TRBJ2-1

CDR3nt: TGTGCCAGCAGACACTCTAGCGGAGGTAACACCGGGGAGCTGTTTTTT
CDR3aa: CASRHSSGGNTGELFF
len: 16
v_gene: TRBV7-9
d_gene: TRBD2
abundance: few
j_gene: TRBJ2-2

CDR3nt: TGTGCCAGCAGCCGGACAGGGTGGGCCTACGAGCAGTACTTC
CDR3aa: CASSRTGWAYEQYF
len: 14
v_gene: TRBV6-5
d_gene: TRBD1
abundance: -
j_gene: TRBJ2-7

CDR3nt: TGTGCCAGCAGGGACAGGGGCAGGGATGAAAAACTGTTTTTT
CDR3aa: CASRDRGRDEKLFF
len: 14
v_gene: TRBV6-1
d_gene: TRBD1
abundance: -
j_gene: TRBJ1-4

CDR3nt: TGTGCCATCAGAGCTAGCGGGCGCTCCTACGAGCAGTACTTC
CDR3aa: CAIRASGRSYEQYF
len: 14
v_gene: TRBV10-3
d_gene: TRBD2
abundance: -
j_gene: TRBJ2-7

CDR3nt: TGTGCCAGCAGCCCGGGGACAGGACCTTACAATGAGCAGTTCTTC
CDR3aa: CASSPGTGPYNEQFF
len: 15
v_gene: TRBV11-3
d_gene: TRBD1
abundance: -
j_gene: TRBJ2-1

CDR3nt: TGTGCCAGCAGCTCCTACAGGAGCTCCTACGAGCAGTACTTC
CDR3aa: CASSSYRSSYEQYF
len: 14
v_gene: TRBV5-4
d_gene: -
abundance: -
j_gene: TRBJ2-7

CDR3nt: TGTGCCAGCAGTTTTAGCGGGAGGACAGATACGCAGTATTTT
CDR3aa: CASSFSGRTDTQYF
len: 14
v_gene: TRBV28
d_gene: TRBD2
abundance: -
j_gene: TRBJ2-3

CDR3nt: TGTGCCAGCAGCTTCGCCGGACAGGGAGGAAAACTGTTTTTT
CDR3aa: CASSFAGQGGKLFF
len: 14
v_gene: TRBV7-9
d_gene: TRBD1
abundance: once
j_gene: TRBJ1-4

CDR3nt: TGCGCCAGCAGTGATATGGAGACCCAGTACTTC
CDR3aa: CASSDMETQYF
len: 11
v_gene: TRBV10-1
d_gene: -
abundance: -
j_gene: TRBJ2-5

CDR3nt: TGTGCCAGTAGTATCGGCGGGGGGGGCTCCTACGAGCAGTACTTC
CDR3aa: CASSIGGGGSYEQYF
len: 15
v_gene: TRBV19
d_gene: TRBD2
abundance: -
j_gene: TRBJ2-7

CDR3nt: TGTGCCAGCAGCCAAGTTACTGCTAGCGGGACTCGTGAGCAGTACTTC
CDR3aa: CASSQVTASGTREQYF
len: 16
v_gene: TRBV3-1/TRBV3-2
d_gene: TRBD2
abundance: -
j_gene: TRBJ2-7

CDR3nt: TGTGCCAGCAGTTTACAGGATAATAACCGTTCACCCCTCCACTTT
CDR3aa: CASSLQDNNRSPLHF
len: 15
v_gene: TRBV28
d_gene: -
abundance: -
j_gene: TRBJ1-6

CDR3nt: TGCAGTGTTGGCCTTGCCTACGAGCAGTACTTC
CDR3aa: CSVGLAYEQYF
len: 11
v_gene: TRBV20-1
d_gene: -
abundance: -
j_gene: TRBJ2-7

CDR3nt: TGTGCCAGTAGCGGGACAGGGTATCGGGGAGGGGAGCTGTTTTTT
CDR3aa: CASSGTGYRGGELFF
len: 15
v_gene: TRBV19
d_gene: TRBD1
abundance: -
j_gene: TRBJ2-2

CDR3nt: TGTGCCAGCAGCGACAGGGGCAACATTCAGTACTTC
CDR3aa: CASSDRGNIQYF
len: 12
v_gene: TRBV9
d_gene: TRBD1
abundance: few
j_gene: TRBJ2-4

CDR3nt: TGCAGCGTTGGTCCGGGGGGCACCGGGGAGCTGTTTTTT
CDR3aa: CSVGPGGTGELFF
len: 13
v_gene: TRBV29-1
d_gene: TRBD2
abundance: -
j_gene: TRBJ2-2

CDR3nt: TGTGCCAGCAGTTACTCAGGGACAGGGGATGAGCAGTTCTTC
CDR3aa: CASSYSGTGDEQFF
len: 14
v_gene: TRBV6-5
d_gene: TRBD1
abundance: -
j_gene: TRBJ2-1